This is a list of T cell receptor beta chains from one sample in a study of cytomegalovirus exposure and HLA in healthy donors. The data were produced by immunoSEQ multiplex PCR, yet TCRdb's version contains in-frame clones alone and is incomplete. The repertoire has approximately 190,000 clones, over 65% of them found once; the top ten carry approximately 7%. The material sequenced was PBMCs. All receptors come from a man aged 18 to 29 in good health and CMV-seropositive. The CDR3 runs from the conserved cysteine through the conserved F or W. Each record gives: V gene, clone size, CDR3 length, D gene, J gene, CDR3 protein, CDR3 DNA. The D gene is left open where the match is weak. Clone size appears in some rows only: once, few, many, or a class for an expanded clone.

v_call: TRBV5-5
clone_size: -
cdr3_length: 15
d_call: TRBD1
j_call: TRBJ1-2
cdr3_aa: CASSFKTDRAYGYTF
cdr3_nt: TGTGCCAGCAGCTTTAAGACGGACAGGGCCTATGGCTACACCTTC

v_call: TRBV7-9
clone_size: -
cdr3_length: 15
d_call: -
j_call: TRBJ1-5
cdr3_aa: CASSLGQGPNQPQHF
cdr3_nt: TGTGCCAGCAGCTTAGGCCAGGGCCCCAATCAGCCCCAGCATTTT

v_call: TRBV30
clone_size: once
cdr3_length: 14
d_call: -
j_call: TRBJ1-5
cdr3_aa: CAWGGGGKRQPQHF
cdr3_nt: TGTGCCTGGGGGGGAGGGGGGAAAAGGCAGCCCCAGCATTTT

v_call: TRBV7-9
clone_size: -
cdr3_length: 12
d_call: -
j_call: TRBJ1-5
cdr3_aa: CASSFSDQPQHF
cdr3_nt: TGTGCCAGCAGCTTTAGTGATCAGCCCCAGCATTTT

v_call: TRBV6-6
clone_size: -
cdr3_length: 15
d_call: -
j_call: TRBJ2-1
cdr3_aa: CASTNGRSAYNEQFF
cdr3_nt: TGTGCCAGCACCAACGGCAGGTCCGCCTACAATGAGCAGTTCTTC

v_call: TRBV5-1
clone_size: -
cdr3_length: 15
d_call: -
j_call: TRBJ2-1
cdr3_aa: CASSILGRASSEQFF
cdr3_nt: TGCGCCAGCAGCATTCTCGGGAGAGCGAGTAGTGAGCAGTTCTTC

v_call: TRBV4-3
clone_size: -
cdr3_length: 16
d_call: -
j_call: TRBJ2-1
cdr3_aa: CASSLGVRRRYNEQFF
cdr3_nt: TGCGCCAGCAGCCTCGGGGTCCGGCGGCGTTACAATGAGCAGTTCTTC

v_call: TRBV25-1
clone_size: -
cdr3_length: 18
d_call: -
j_call: TRBJ1-2
cdr3_aa: CASSGPGLEGRPSYGYTF
cdr3_nt: TGTGCCAGCAGTGGGCCCGGTCTCGAGGGCAGGCCCTCCTATGGCTACACCTTC

v_call: TRBV15
clone_size: -
cdr3_length: 17
d_call: -
j_call: TRBJ2-3
cdr3_aa: CATSREVAGPITDTQYF
cdr3_nt: TGTGCCACCAGCAGAGAAGTCGCAGGTCCAATCACAGATACGCAGTATTTT

v_call: TRBV9
clone_size: -
cdr3_length: 14
d_call: -
j_call: TRBJ2-1
cdr3_aa: CASSRLAPDGEQFF
cdr3_nt: TGTGCCAGCAGTCGCCTAGCGCCGGATGGCGAGCAGTTCTTC

v_call: TRBV7-3
clone_size: few
cdr3_length: 19
d_call: -
j_call: TRBJ2-7
cdr3_aa: CASSSTSTDRRSFSYEQYF
cdr3_nt: TGTGCCAGCAGCTCCACCTCTACAGACAGGAGGTCTTTTTCCTACGAGCAGTACTTC

v_call: TRBV11-3
clone_size: -
cdr3_length: 13
d_call: -
j_call: TRBJ2-3
cdr3_aa: CASSFQSTDTQYF
cdr3_nt: TGTGCCAGCAGCTTTCAGAGCACAGATACGCAGTATTTT

v_call: TRBV4-1
clone_size: few
cdr3_length: 15
d_call: -
j_call: TRBJ2-1
cdr3_aa: CASKGSGGYLGEQFF
cdr3_nt: TGCGCCAGCAAGGGTAGCGGAGGGTACTTGGGTGAGCAGTTCTTC

v_call: TRBV19
clone_size: -
cdr3_length: 14
d_call: -
j_call: TRBJ2-7
cdr3_aa: CASSTQQGSYEQYF
cdr3_nt: TGTGCCAGTAGTACCCAACAGGGATCCTACGAGCAGTACTTC

v_call: TRBV15
clone_size: -
cdr3_length: 12
d_call: -
j_call: TRBJ2-1
cdr3_aa: CATSEGGNEQFF
cdr3_nt: TGTGCCACCAGCGAGGGCGGCAATGAGCAGTTCTTC

v_call: TRBV27
clone_size: -
cdr3_length: 10
d_call: -
j_call: TRBJ1-4
cdr3_aa: CARTSEKLFF
cdr3_nt: TGTGCCCGGACATCGGAGAAACTGTTTTTT

v_call: TRBV27
clone_size: -
cdr3_length: 14
d_call: TRBD1
j_call: TRBJ1-2
cdr3_aa: CASSSRGQGYGYTF
cdr3_nt: TGTGCCAGCAGTTCCCGGGGACAGGGTTATGGCTACACCTTC

v_call: TRBV27
clone_size: -
cdr3_length: 18
d_call: -
j_call: TRBJ2-1
cdr3_aa: CASSLSGLMAVSYNEQFF
cdr3_nt: TGTGCCAGCAGTTTATCGGGTTTGATGGCGGTCTCCTACAATGAGCAGTTCTTC

v_call: TRBV28
clone_size: -
cdr3_length: 13
d_call: -
j_call: TRBJ1-4
cdr3_aa: CAIKGGPNEKLFF
cdr3_nt: TGTGCCATCAAGGGGGGGCCTAATGAAAAACTGTTTTTT

v_call: TRBV4-3
clone_size: -
cdr3_length: 16
d_call: TRBD1
j_call: TRBJ1-3
cdr3_aa: CASSQAPTGSGNTIYF
cdr3_nt: TGCGCCAGCAGCCAGGCCCCGACAGGGTCTGGAAACACCATATATTTT

v_call: TRBV27
clone_size: -
cdr3_length: 13
d_call: -
j_call: TRBJ2-3
cdr3_aa: CASSLGGVKKQYF
cdr3_nt: TGTGCCAGCAGTTTAGGAGGGGTTAAGAAGCAGTATTTT

v_call: TRBV9
clone_size: -
cdr3_length: 15
d_call: TRBD2
j_call: TRBJ2-1
cdr3_aa: CASSQTSGSNREQFF
cdr3_nt: TGTGCCAGCAGCCAGACTAGCGGGAGTAATCGTGAGCAGTTCTTC

v_call: TRBV6-5
clone_size: -
cdr3_length: 13
d_call: TRBD1
j_call: TRBJ2-4
cdr3_aa: CASSATGVGIQYF
cdr3_nt: TGTGCCAGCAGTGCGACAGGGGTGGGCATTCAGTACTTC

v_call: TRBV10-3
clone_size: -
cdr3_length: 12
d_call: -
j_call: TRBJ2-3
cdr3_aa: CAISEVGDTQYF
cdr3_nt: TGTGCCATCAGTGAAGTCGGAGATACGCAGTATTTT

v_call: TRBV6-1
clone_size: -
cdr3_length: 16
d_call: TRBD2
j_call: TRBJ2-7
cdr3_aa: CASSGDSGRASNEQYF
cdr3_nt: TGTGCCAGCAGTGGCGATAGCGGGAGGGCTAGCAACGAGCAGTACTTC

v_call: TRBV12-5
clone_size: -
cdr3_length: 13
d_call: -
j_call: TRBJ2-1
cdr3_aa: CATGNTSYNEQFF
cdr3_nt: TGTGCTACAGGGAACACATCCTACAATGAGCAGTTCTTC

v_call: TRBV5-4
clone_size: -
cdr3_length: 15
d_call: TRBD1
j_call: TRBJ2-7
cdr3_aa: CASSLATAGGYEQYF
cdr3_nt: TGTGCCAGCAGCTTGGCGACGGCAGGGGGTTACGAGCAGTACTTC

v_call: TRBV27
clone_size: -
cdr3_length: 11
d_call: -
j_call: TRBJ2-2
cdr3_aa: CASRATGELFF
cdr3_nt: TGTGCCAGCAGAGCTACCGGGGAGCTGTTTTTT

v_call: TRBV30
clone_size: -
cdr3_length: 14
d_call: -
j_call: TRBJ1-2
cdr3_aa: CAWSTTFPNYGYTF
cdr3_nt: TGTGCCTGGAGCACGACTTTTCCTAACTATGGCTACACCTTC

v_call: TRBV6-5
clone_size: -
cdr3_length: 16
d_call: -
j_call: TRBJ1-5
cdr3_aa: CASSSAQVGGGQPQHF
cdr3_nt: TGTGCCAGCAGTTCCGCCCAGGTGGGGGGTGGACAGCCCCAGCATTTT

v_call: TRBV4-3
clone_size: -
cdr3_length: 16
d_call: -
j_call: TRBJ2-2
cdr3_aa: CASSQRQGRGAGELFF
cdr3_nt: TGCGCCAGCAGCCAACGACAGGGAAGGGGGGCCGGGGAGCTGTTTTTT

v_call: TRBV7-2
clone_size: -
cdr3_length: 15
d_call: -
j_call: TRBJ2-2
cdr3_aa: CASSPSQGSTGELFF
cdr3_nt: TGTGCCAGCAGCCCGTCACAGGGTTCCACCGGGGAGCTGTTTTTT

v_call: TRBV7-9
clone_size: -
cdr3_length: 15
d_call: TRBD1
j_call: TRBJ1-5
cdr3_aa: CASSLGTGIGQPQHF
cdr3_nt: TGTGCCAGCAGCCTCGGGACAGGGATCGGCCAGCCCCAGCATTTT

v_call: TRBV5-4
clone_size: -
cdr3_length: 16
d_call: -
j_call: TRBJ2-7
cdr3_aa: CASSSGHRTGAYEQYF
cdr3_nt: TGTGCCAGCAGCTCAGGACACAGAACGGGAGCCTACGAGCAGTACTTC

v_call: TRBV6-6
clone_size: -
cdr3_length: 15
d_call: -
j_call: TRBJ1-3
cdr3_aa: CASSSRDNSGNTIYF
cdr3_nt: TGTGCCAGCAGTTCCCGGGACAACTCTGGAAACACCATATATTTT

v_call: TRBV27
clone_size: -
cdr3_length: 15
d_call: TRBD2
j_call: TRBJ2-1
cdr3_aa: CASSGRGGYYNEQFF
cdr3_nt: TGTGCCAGCAGTGGGCGGGGGGGTTACTACAATGAGCAGTTCTTC